This entry concerns a single T cell receptor (beta chain). This specimen belongs to a study of blood T cell repertoires in COVID-19. Whole-study context: Researchers got acute and convalescent COVID-19 samples from the United States, Italy and Spain. In each case, the material was cDNA or gDNA derived from T cells, B-cell-depleted T cells, or PBMCs.

The CDR3 is made up of 16 amino acids. Trimming took 4 bases from V and 1 from J; bases not matched to a gene: 7. Germline CDR1 SGHRS, CDR2 YFSETQ. Original processing notes: Amplification with reference gene primers provided the estimates of nucleated cell counts. The protocol was immunoSEQ multiplex PCR, while the TCRdb copy is restricted to in-frame clones and leaves out a portion. The V and J calls and clone size are taken from that table; D and trimming were inferred from the DNA. The repertoire holds around 80,000 clones, with around three quarters as singletons. The rearrangement uses TRBV5-1 and TRBJ2-2; 7 positions agree with TRBD2. The sample taken for sequencing was peripheral blood. The origin of this receptor is a man aged 45-65 years with active or convalescent COVID-19. CDR3 sequence reads: CASSPAWGGNTGELFF. The CDR3, as DNA: TGCGCCAGCAGCCCCGCGTGGGGGGGGAACACCGGGGAGCTGTTTTTT.